This entry features one T cell receptor beta chain sequence. The antigen remains unidentified. The sample originates from a study of regulatory T cells in long-lasting Graves disease. Notes on the study in general: More public clonotypes were shared by persistent patients (fewer than 3,000) than by new patients (about 1,000). Thyroid tissue was not studied; only peripheral blood was.

Time point here: persistent/refractory GD, antithyroid drugs over 5 years with positive TRAb. PBMCs provided the RNA from which the TCR library was made. EDTA tubes received approximately 9.8 milliliters of drawn peripheral blood. Investigators prepared the TCR beta libraries by applying iRepertoire HTBI primers and Arm-PCR of CDR3 regions. Source study methods: Identified segments across samples numbered fewer than 80 TRBV and about 13 TRBJ. TCRdb independently ran MiXCR on the multiplex PCR reads; one entry per CDR3 protein. The V and J calls follow TCRdb's processing rather than the paper's. This sample has around 500,000 distinct CDR3 sequences, with less than 25% found just once. The length of the CDR3 is 13 residues. V dropped 0 bases and J dropped 7 bases, with 10 bases sitting between them. Germline V CDR1 and CDR2: SGDLS, YYNGEE.

The sequence was collected from a female donor with Graves disease. The genes are TRBV9 and TRBJ1-2; D uncertain. Specimen: peripheral blood mononuclear cells (PBMCs), collected when the disease was refractory, from a patient treated with antithyroid drugs. The CDR3 coding sequence is TGTGCCAGCAGCGTAGCGTCGGGTGTTGGCTACACCTTC. Protein: CASSVASGVGYTF.